Listed below are T cell receptor beta chains from one sample, sequenced in a study of post-analysis software for immune sequencing data. MiXCR, applied by TCRdb to the PCR reads, yields one record per CDR3 protein. The sample has hundreds of thousands of distinct CDR3 sequences, over 45% seen once. Input material: blood. Receptors were obtained from a girl under 10 years old with multiple sclerosis. Each CDR3 is given with its conserved first and last residue. The size of a clone is reported for some rows only, either as once, few or many, or as a class for expanded clones.

clone size: NA
V gene: TRBV7-2
CDR3 protein: CASSATGEAGELFF

clone size: once
V gene: TRBV2
CDR3 protein: CASTLTGGNEQFF

clone size: NA
V gene: TRBV12-3/TRBV12-4
CDR3 protein: CASSFVAGGSYEQYF

clone size: NA
V gene: TRBV14
CDR3 protein: CASSHLAGLAYNEQFF

clone size: few
V gene: TRBV27
CDR3 protein: CASSYAGTGPYGYTF

clone size: NA
V gene: TRBV12-3/TRBV12-4
CDR3 protein: CASTLGLVRNEQFF

clone size: few
V gene: TRBV7-8
CDR3 protein: CASSPTSRAGETQYF

clone size: few
V gene: TRBV12-3/TRBV12-4
CDR3 protein: CASSLGAGTDSYTF

clone size: NA
V gene: TRBV10-3
CDR3 protein: CAIGGGRVSYNEQFF

clone size: NA
V gene: TRBV20-1
CDR3 protein: CSARETEASYEQYF

clone size: NA
V gene: TRBV24-1
CDR3 protein: CATSGRTSGYTF

clone size: NA
V gene: TRBV6-2/TRBV6-3
CDR3 protein: CASSSPGLWAYNEQFF

clone size: NA
V gene: TRBV2
CDR3 protein: CAVTGTSGSSYNEQFF

clone size: NA
V gene: TRBV11-2
CDR3 protein: CASSGWVRYNEQFF

clone size: few
V gene: TRBV6-6
CDR3 protein: CASTKAGAHGYEQYF

clone size: once
V gene: TRBV11-2
CDR3 protein: CASSLGPTSRSYNEQFF

clone size: NA
V gene: TRBV4-1
CDR3 protein: CASSQLESGTYEQYF